The 3 T cell receptor beta chains in this list originate from one sample, sequenced in a study of OX40 agonist ivuxolimab in advanced cancers. Generated by immunoSEQ multiplex PCR, the TCRdb table keeps only in-frame clones and is missing some. The sample gives tens of thousands of clones, roughly 91% of which show up once; roughly an eighth is in the top ten. Sample: CD4+ or CD8+ T cells sorted from blood, taken in a trial of the OX40 agonist ivuxolimab. Source of these receptors: an adult with an advanced solid tumor such as melanoma, head and neck, liver or kidney cancer.

This clone was detected once. This chain uses TRBV14 with TRBJ2-3, with 7 bases matching TRBD2. Germline V CDR1 and CDR2: SGHDN, FVKESK. This CDR3 has 13 residues. V lost 1 base and J lost 10; bases outside the gene matches: 5. This CDR3 reads CASSQGLGGSQYF. CDR3 coding DNA: TGTGCCAGCAGCCAAGGGCTCGGGGGGTCGCAGTATTTT.

The chain couples TRBV7-2 to TRBJ2-7; D ambiguous. CDR1 is SGHTA and CDR2 is FQGNSA in the germline V gene. This CDR3 is 11 amino acids long. V lost 4 bases and J lost 3, with 4 bases in between. This CDR3 reads CASSWGYEQYF. The CDR3 DNA follows: TGTGCCAGCAGCTGGGGCTACGAGCAGTACTTC.

This clone appeared a few times. The chain has TRBV4-3 and TRBJ1-2; 9 nucleotides line up with TRBD1. The CDR3 loop spans 14 amino acids. Trimming cost V 3 bases and J 3 bases; bases outside gene matches: 2. Germline-derived CDR1 and CDR2 are LGHNA and YSLEER. CDR3 DNA sequence: TGCGCCAGCAGCCAGGACAGGGGCGACTATGGCTACACCTTC. This sequence encodes CASSQDRGDYGYTF.